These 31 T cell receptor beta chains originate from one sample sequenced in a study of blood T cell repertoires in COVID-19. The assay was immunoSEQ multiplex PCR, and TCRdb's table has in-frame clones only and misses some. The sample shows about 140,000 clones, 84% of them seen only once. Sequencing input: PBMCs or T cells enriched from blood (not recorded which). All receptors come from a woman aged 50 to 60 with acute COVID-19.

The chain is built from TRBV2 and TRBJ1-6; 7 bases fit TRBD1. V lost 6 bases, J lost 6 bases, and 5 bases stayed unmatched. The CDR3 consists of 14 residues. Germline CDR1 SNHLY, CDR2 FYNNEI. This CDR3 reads CASSGGQPNSPLHF. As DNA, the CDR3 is TGTGCCAGCAGCGGGGGACAGCCTAATTCACCCCTCCACTTT. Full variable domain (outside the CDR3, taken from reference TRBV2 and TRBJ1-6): EPEVTQTPSHQVTQMGQEVILRCVPISNHLYFYWYRQILGQKVEFLVSFYNNEISEKSEIFDDQFSVERPDGSNFTLKIRSTKLEDSAMYFCASSGGQPNSPLHFGNGTRLTVT.

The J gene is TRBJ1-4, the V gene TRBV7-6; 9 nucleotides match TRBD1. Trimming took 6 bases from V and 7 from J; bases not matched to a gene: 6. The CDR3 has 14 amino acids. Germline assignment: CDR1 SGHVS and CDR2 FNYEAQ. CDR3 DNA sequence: TGTGCCAGCAGACCGGGACAGGGCGGTGAAAAACTGTTTTTT. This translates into CASRPGQGGEKLFF.

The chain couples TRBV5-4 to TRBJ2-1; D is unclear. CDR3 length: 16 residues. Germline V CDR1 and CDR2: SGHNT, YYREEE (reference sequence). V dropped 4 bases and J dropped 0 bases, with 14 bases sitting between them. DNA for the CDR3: TGTGCCAGCAGCCCATACCTCGGGTCCTCCTACAATGAGCAGTTCTTC. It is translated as CASSPYLGSSYNEQFF. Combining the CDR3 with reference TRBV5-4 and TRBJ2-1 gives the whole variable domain ETGVTQSPTHLIKTRGQQVTLRCSSQSGHNTVSWYQQALGQGPQFIFQYYREEENGRGNFPPRFSGLQFPNYSSELNVNALELDDSALYLCASSPYLGSSYNEQFFGPGTRLTVL.

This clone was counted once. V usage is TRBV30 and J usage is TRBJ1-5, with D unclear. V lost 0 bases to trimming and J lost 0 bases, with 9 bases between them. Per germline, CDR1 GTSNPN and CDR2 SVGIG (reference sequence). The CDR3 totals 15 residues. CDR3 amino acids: CAWSVTASSNQPQHF. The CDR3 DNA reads TGTGCCTGGAGTGTAACAGCCTCTAGCAATCAGCCCCAGCATTTT.

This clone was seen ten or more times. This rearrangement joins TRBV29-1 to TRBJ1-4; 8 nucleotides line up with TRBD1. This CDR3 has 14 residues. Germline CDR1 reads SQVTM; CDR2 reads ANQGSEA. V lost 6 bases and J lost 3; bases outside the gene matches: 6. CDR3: CSVKNRGANEKLFF. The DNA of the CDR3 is TGCAGCGTCAAGAACAGGGGGGCTAATGAAAAACTGTTTTTT.

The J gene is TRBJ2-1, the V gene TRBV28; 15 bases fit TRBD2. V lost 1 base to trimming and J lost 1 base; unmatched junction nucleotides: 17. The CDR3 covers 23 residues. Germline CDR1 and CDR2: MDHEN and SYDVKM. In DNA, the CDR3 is TGTGCCAGCAGTTTATCTAGAGGGGGACTAGCGGGAGGAACCTATGGTTCCTACAATGAGCAGTTCTTC. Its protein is CASSLSRGGLAGGTYGSYNEQFF. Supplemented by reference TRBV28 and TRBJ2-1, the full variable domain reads DVKVTQSSRYLVKRTGEKVFLECVQDMDHENMFWYRQDPGLGLRLIYFSYDVKMKEKGDIPEGYSVSREKKERFSLILESASTNQTSMYLCASSLSRGGLAGGTYGSYNEQFFGPGTRLTVL.

The CDR3 reads CASRDRDRFSEQYF. The CDR3, as DNA: TGTGCCAGCAGGGATCGGGACAGGTTCTCCGAGCAGTACTTC. This rearrangement joins TRBV14 to TRBJ2-7, with TRBD1 matching over 8 bases. The CDR3 is made up of 14 amino acids. Germline V CDR1 and CDR2: SGHDN, FVKESK. Germline trimming cut 6 bases from V and 6 bases from J; bases unmatched to any gene: 10.

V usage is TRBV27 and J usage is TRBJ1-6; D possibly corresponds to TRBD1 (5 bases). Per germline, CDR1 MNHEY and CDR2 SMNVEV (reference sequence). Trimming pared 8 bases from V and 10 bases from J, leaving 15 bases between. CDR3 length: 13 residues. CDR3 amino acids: CASGGGARSPLHF. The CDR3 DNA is TGTGCCAGCGGGGGAGGTGCCCGCTCACCCCTCCACTTT.

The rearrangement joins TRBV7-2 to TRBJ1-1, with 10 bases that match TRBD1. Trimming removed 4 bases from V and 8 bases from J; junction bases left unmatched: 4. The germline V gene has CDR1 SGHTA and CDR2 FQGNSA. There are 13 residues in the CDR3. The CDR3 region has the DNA TGTGCCAGCAGCTCCGGGACAGGGGTGGAAGCTTTCTTT. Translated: CASSSGTGVEAFF.

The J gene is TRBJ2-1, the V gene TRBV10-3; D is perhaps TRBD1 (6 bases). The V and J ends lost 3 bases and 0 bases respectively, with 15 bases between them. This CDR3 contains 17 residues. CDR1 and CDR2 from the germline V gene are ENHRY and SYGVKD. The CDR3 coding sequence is TGTGCCATCAGTGATTCAGTGGGGGCCAGCTCCTACAATGAGCAGTTCTTC. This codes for CAISDSVGASSYNEQFF.

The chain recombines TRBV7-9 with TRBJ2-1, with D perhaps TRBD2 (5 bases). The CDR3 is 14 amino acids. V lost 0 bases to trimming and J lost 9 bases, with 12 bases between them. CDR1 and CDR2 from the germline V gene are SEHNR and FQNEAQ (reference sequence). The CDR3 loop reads CASSLAGSTFEQFF. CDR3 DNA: TGTGCCAGCAGCTTAGCGGGGAGTACATTTGAGCAGTTCTTC.

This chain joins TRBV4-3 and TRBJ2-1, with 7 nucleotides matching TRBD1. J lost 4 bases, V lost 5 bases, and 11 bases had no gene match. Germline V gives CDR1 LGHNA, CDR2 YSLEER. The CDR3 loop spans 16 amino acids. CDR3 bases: TGCGCCAGCAGCGTTCAAAGGGGGACAGAGTACAATGAGCAGTTCTTC. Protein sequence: CASSVQRGTEYNEQFF.

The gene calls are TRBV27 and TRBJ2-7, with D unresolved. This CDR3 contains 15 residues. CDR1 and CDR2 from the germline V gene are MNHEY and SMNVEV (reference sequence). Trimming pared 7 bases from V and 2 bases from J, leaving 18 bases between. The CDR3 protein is CASTPRYAEPYEQYF. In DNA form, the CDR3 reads TGTGCCAGCACCCCTCGCTATGCGGAACCCTACGAGCAGTACTTC.

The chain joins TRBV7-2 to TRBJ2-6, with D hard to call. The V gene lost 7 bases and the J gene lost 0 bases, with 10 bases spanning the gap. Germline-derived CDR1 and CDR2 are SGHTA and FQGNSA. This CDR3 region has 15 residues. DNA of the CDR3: TGTGCCAGCACCATACAGAGCTCTGGGGCCAACGTCCTGACTTTC. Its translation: CASTIQSSGANVLTF.

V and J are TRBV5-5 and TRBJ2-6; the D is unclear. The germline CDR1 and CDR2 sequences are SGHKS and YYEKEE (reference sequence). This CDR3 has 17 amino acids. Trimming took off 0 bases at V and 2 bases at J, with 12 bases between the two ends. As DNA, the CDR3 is TGTGCCAGCAGCTTGGCCTACGATGTAGCTGGGGCCAACGTCCTGACTTTC. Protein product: CASSLAYDVAGANVLTF.

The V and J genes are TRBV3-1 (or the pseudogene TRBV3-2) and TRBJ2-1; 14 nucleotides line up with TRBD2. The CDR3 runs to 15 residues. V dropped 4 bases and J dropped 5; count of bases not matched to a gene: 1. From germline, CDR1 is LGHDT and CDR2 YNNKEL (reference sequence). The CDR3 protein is CASSRGLAGDNEQFF. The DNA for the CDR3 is TGTGCCAGCAGCCGGGGACTAGCGGGAGACAATGAGCAGTTCTTC.

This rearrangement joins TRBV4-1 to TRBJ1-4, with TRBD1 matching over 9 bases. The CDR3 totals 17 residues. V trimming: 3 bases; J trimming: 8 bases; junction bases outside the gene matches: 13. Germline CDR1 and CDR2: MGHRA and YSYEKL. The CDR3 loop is CASSQGQGYTEGEKLFF. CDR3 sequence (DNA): TGCGCCAGCAGCCAGGGACAGGGCTACACCGAAGGAGAAAAACTGTTTTTT.

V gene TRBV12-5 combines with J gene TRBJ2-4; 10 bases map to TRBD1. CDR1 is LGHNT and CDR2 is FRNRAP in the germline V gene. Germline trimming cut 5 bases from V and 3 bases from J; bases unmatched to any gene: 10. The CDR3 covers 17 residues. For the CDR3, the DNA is TGTGCTAGTGGTCCTCCGGGACAGGGGAGCGGCAAAAACATTCAGTACTTC. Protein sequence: CASGPPGQGSGKNIQYF.

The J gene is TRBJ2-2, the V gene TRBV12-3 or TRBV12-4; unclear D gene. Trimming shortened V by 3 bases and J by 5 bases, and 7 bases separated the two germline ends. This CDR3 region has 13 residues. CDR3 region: CASSFASTGELFF. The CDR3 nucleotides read TGTGCCAGCAGTTTTGCGAGTACCGGGGAGCTGTTTTTT.

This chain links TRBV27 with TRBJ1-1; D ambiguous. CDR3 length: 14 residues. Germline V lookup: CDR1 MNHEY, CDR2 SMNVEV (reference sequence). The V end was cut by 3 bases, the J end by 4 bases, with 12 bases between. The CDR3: CASSFWGGSTEAFF. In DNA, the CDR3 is TGTGCCAGCAGTTTCTGGGGAGGTAGCACTGAAGCTTTCTTT.

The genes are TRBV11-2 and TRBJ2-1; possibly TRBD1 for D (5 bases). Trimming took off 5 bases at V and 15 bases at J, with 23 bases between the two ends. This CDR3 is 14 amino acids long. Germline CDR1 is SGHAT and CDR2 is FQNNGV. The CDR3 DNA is TGTGCCAGCAGCCAAACAGCCAGCCGGACAAGACTGTTCTTC. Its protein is CASSQTASRTRLFF.

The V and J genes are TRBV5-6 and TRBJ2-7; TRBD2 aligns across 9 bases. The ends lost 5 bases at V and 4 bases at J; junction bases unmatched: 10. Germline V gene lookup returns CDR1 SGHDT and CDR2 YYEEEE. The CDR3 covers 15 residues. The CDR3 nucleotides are TGTGCCAGCAGTTCCTGGCTAGCGGGACATTACGAGCAGTACTTC. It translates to CASSSWLAGHYEQYF. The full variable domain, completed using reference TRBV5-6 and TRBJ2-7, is DAGVTQSPTHLIKTRGQQVTLRCSPKSGHDTVSWYQQALGQGPQFIFQYYEEEERQRGNFPDRFSGHQFPNYSSELNVNALLLGDSALYLCASSSWLAGHYEQYFGPGTRLTVT.

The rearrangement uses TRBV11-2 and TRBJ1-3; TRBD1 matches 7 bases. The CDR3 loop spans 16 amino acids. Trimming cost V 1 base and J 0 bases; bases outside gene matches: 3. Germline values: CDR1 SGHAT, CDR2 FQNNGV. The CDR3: CASSLGGGYSGNTIYF. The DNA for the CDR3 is TGTGCCAGCAGCTTAGGAGGGGGCTACTCTGGAAACACCATATATTTT.

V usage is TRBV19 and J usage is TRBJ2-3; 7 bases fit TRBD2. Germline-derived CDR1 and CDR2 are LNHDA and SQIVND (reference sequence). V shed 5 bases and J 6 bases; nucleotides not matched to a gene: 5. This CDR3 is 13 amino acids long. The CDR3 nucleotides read TGTGCCAGTAGTTCTCGAGCGGGGGATACGCAGTATTTT. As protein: CASSSRAGDTQYF.

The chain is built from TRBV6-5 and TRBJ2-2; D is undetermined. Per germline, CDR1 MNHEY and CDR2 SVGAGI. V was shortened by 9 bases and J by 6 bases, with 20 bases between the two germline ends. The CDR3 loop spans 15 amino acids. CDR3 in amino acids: CASQVEISRSGELFF. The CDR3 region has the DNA TGTGCCAGTCAAGTCGAGATTTCTCGTTCCGGGGAGCTGTTTTTT.

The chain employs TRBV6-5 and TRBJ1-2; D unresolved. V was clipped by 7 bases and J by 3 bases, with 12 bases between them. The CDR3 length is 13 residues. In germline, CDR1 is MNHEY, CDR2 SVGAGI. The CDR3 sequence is CASTPPSYYGYTF. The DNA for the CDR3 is TGTGCCAGCACCCCGCCCAGTTACTATGGCTACACCTTC.

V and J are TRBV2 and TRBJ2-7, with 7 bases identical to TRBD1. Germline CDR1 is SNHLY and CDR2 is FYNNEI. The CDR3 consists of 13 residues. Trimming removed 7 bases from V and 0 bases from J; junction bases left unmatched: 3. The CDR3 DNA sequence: TGTGCCAGCAAGAGGGACAGCTCCTACGAGCAGTACTTC. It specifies CASKRDSSYEQYF.

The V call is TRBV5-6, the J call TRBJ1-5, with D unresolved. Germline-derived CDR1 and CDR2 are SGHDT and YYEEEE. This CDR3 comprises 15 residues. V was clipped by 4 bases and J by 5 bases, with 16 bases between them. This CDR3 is CASSLGPPRDQPQHF. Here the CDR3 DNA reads TGTGCCAGCAGCCTAGGACCCCCGCGGGATCAGCCCCAGCATTTT. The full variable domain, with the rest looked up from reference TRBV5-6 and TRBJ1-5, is DAGVTQSPTHLIKTRGQQVTLRCSPKSGHDTVSWYQQALGQGPQFIFQYYEEEERQRGNFPDRFSGHQFPNYSSELNVNALLLGDSALYLCASSLGPPRDQPQHFGDGTRLSIL.

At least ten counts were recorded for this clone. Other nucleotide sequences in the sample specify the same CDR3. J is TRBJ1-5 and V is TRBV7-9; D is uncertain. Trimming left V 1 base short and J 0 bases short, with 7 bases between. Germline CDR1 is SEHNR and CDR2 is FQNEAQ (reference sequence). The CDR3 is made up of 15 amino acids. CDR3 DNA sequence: TGTGCCAGCAGCTTAGGCGGATATAGCAATCAGCCCCAGCATTTT. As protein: CASSLGGYSNQPQHF.

The CDR3 sequence: CSASETGLSEKLFF. Written as DNA, the CDR3 is TGCAGCGCCAGTGAGACAGGGTTGAGTGAAAAACTGTTTTTT. The chain couples TRBV29-1 to TRBJ1-4; the match to TRBD1 covers 7 bases. Trimming took 7 bases from V and 7 from J; bases not matched to a gene: 12. The CDR3 has 14 residues. Looked up from germline, CDR1 is SQVTM and CDR2 is ANQGSEA.

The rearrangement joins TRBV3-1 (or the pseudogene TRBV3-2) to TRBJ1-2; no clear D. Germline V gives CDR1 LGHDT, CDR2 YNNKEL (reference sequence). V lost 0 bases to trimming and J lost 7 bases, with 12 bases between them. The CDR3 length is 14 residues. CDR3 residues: CASSQDRGGTGYTF. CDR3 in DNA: TGTGCCAGCAGCCAAGATCGGGGAGGTACTGGCTACACCTTC.